Described below is a single TCR beta chain sequence and its context. The germline V gene encodes CDR1 LNHDA and CDR2 SQIVND (reference sequence). Trimming removed 9 bases from V and 0 bases from J; junction bases left unmatched: 8. CDR3 length: 16 amino acids. In the original analysis: How many nucleated cells were present was estimated from reference gene primer amplification. Sequenced by immunoSEQ multiplex PCR; TCRdb stores in-frame clones only, minus some. V and J calls and clone size are copied from that table; D and trimming were computed from the DNA. The sample has about 230,000 clones, 84% seen once. This sample was included in a study of blood T cell repertoires in COVID-19. Study at large: Spain, Italy and the United States supplied samples that represented acute and convalescent COVID-19. In each case, the material was cDNA or gDNA derived from T cells, B-cell-depleted T cells, or PBMCs.

The source is a man aged 35-49 years who had recovered from COVID-19. The chain combines TRBV19 with TRBJ1-1, with 12 bases aligning to TRBD1. Sequences were obtained from peripheral blood. This chain's CDR3 is CARRGTGGAVNTEAFF. The DNA of the CDR3 is TGTGCCAGGAGGGGGACAGGGGGCGCGGTGAACACTGAAGCTTTCTTT.